Below, one T cell receptor (beta chain) is given with its context. The germline gives CDR1 MNHEY, CDR2 SVGAGI. This CDR3 is 14 amino acids long. Trimming at V came to 4 bases and at J to 8 bases, leaving 8 bases not matched to a gene. The data were taken from a study of control samples from healthy donors and cancer patients. Here immunoSEQ multiplex PCR was the method, and the copy in TCRdb shows in-frame clones only, minus some. The sample lists 130,000 or so clones, under 90% occurring once. Sequenced sample: PBMCs. The sequence was collected from a middle-aged man with head and neck cancer. This rearrangement joins TRBV6-5 to TRBJ1-2, with 9 bases fitting TRBD1. The CDR3 protein is CASSSEGTGKGYTF. The CDR3 region has the DNA TGTGCCAGCAGTTCGGAGGGGACAGGGAAGGGCTACACCTTC.